This T cell receptor beta chain appears in the sequencing data of a study of T-cell reconstitution after alpha-beta-depleted transplantation in children. The TCRbeta library incorporated unique molecular identifiers. TCRdb re-called the PCR reads with MiXCR, one entry per CDR3 protein. The sample holds 500,000 to 750,000 distinct CDR3 sequences, around 13% seen once. The CDR3 loop spans 12 amino acids. Deletions cut 4 bases from V and 2 bases from J, with 6 bases between. The germline V gene encodes CDR1 SEHNR and CDR2 FQNEAQ (reference sequence). This clonotype has just a few counts. Its antigen is still unknown. Points from the study as a whole: Several hundred expanded graft clones reportedly supplied alpha-beta T cells about two months after transplant.

The sequencing here drew on PBMCs, mostly from graft donor cells, taken 360 days after TCRalphabeta/CD19-depleted stem cell transplant. This clonotype originated in a male patient between 10 and 17 years old who had a stem cell transplant for acute myeloid leukemia, so the T cells may come from the graft donor. The V and J genes are TRBV7-9 and TRBJ2-7, with no clear D. The chain's CDR3 is CASSSMTYEQYF. The CDR3 DNA is TGTGCCAGCAGCTCGATGACCTACGAGCAGTACTTC. Variable domain in full (rest from reference TRBV7-9 and TRBJ2-7): DTGVSQNPRHKITKRGQNVTFRCDPISEHNRLYWYRQTLGQGPEFLTYFQNEAQLEKSRLLSDRFSAERPKGSFSTLEIQRTEQGDSAMYLCASSSMTYEQYFGPGTRLTVT.